Following are 10 T cell receptor beta chains from one sample sequenced in a study of identical twins listed by TCRdb under 2016. Receptor libraries were prepared by 5' RACE. The sequencing machine was an Illumina HiSeq 2000. The public reads were reprocessed in TCRdb via fastp at Q25 and MiXCR, keeping in-frame beta chains. Each CDR3 protein appears once, grouped with its most common genes and DNA. This sample holds under 300,000 distinct CDR3 sequences; under 8.5% were observed only once. The ten largest account for roughly 14% of the sample. These sequences were also reported in another study, on T cells expressing NK-cell markers.

Sequenced sample: CD8+ T cells sorted from blood. Every receptor here comes from a woman aged 18-35 years in good health.

The chain combines TRBV29-1 with TRBJ2-7; no definite D call. Germline V gene lookup returns CDR1 SQVTM and CDR2 ANQGSEA. CDR3 size: 15 residues. V lost 0 bases and J lost 0, with 12 bases in between. In DNA form, the CDR3 reads TGCAGCGTTGAAGATCCAGGCCGCTACTCCTACGAGCAGTACTTC. The encoded protein is CSVEDPGRYSYEQYF.

This clonotype was counted many times. The J gene is TRBJ1-5, the V gene TRBV21-1; the table's TRBD1 call for D was not verified on the DNA. TRBV21-1 is given as a pseudogene. The CDR3 has 14 amino acids. CDR3 DNA: TGTGCCAGCCCGACGGCGCCAAGCAATCAGCCCCAGCATTTT. Translated, it gives CASPTAPSNQPQHF.

This sequence joins TRBV9 and TRBJ2-7; D might be TRBD2 (6 bases). Germline CDR1 reads SGDLS; CDR2 reads YYNGEE. V lost 1 base and J lost 2, with 10 bases in between. This CDR3 comprises 14 residues. CDR3 region: CASSVMEGTYEQYF. As DNA, the CDR3 is TGTGCCAGCAGCGTAATGGAGGGAACCTACGAGCAGTACTTC.

The rearrangement uses TRBV3-1 and TRBJ1-6, with a possible D match to TRBD1 (5 bases). CDR1 LGHDT and CDR2 YNNKEL come from the germline V gene (reference sequence). The V gene lost 9 bases and the J gene lost 7 bases, with 7 bases spanning the gap. The CDR3 consists of 11 residues. DNA for the CDR3: TGTGCCAGGGCAGGGAATTCACCCCTCCACTTT. This translates into CARAGNSPLHF.

This chain connects TRBV7-9 to TRBJ1-1, with no clear D. Germline CDR1 is SEHNR and CDR2 is FQNEAQ (reference sequence). The V end lost 8 bases, the J end lost 3 bases, and 10 bases lay between the germline ends. This CDR3 has 12 amino acids. CDR3 in DNA: TGTGCCAGCTCGGATGTAGACACTGAAGCTTTCTTT. Protein product: CASSDVDTEAFF.

The sample holds a few counts of this clonotype. This chain uses TRBV20-1 with TRBJ2-1, with 8 bases fitting TRBD2. The CDR3 runs to 13 residues. Germline V lookup: CDR1 DFQATT, CDR2 SNEGSKA (reference sequence). V shed 6 bases, J shed 5 bases, and the junction held 6 bases outside the gene matches. The CDR3 region has the DNA TGCAGTGCCCCGGGGGGGCACAACAATGAGCAGTTCTTC. This gives the protein CSAPGGHNNEQFF.

This clonotype was counted many times. The J gene is TRBJ1-5, the V gene TRBV7-6; perhaps TRBD1 as D (5 bases). The V end lost 4 bases, the J end lost 4 bases, and 11 bases lay between the germline ends. The CDR3 is 14 amino acids. Germline CDR1 is SGHVS and CDR2 is FNYEAQ. CDR3 in amino acids: CASSYGTGNQPQHF. For the CDR3, the DNA is TGTGCCAGCAGCTACGGGACTGGAAATCAGCCCCAGCATTTT.

This chain uses TRBV9 with TRBJ2-1; D perhaps matches TRBD1 (5 bases). Trimming removed 7 bases from V and 2 bases from J, with 16 bases in between. Germline CDR1 and CDR2: SGDLS and YYNGEE. The length of the CDR3 is 15 residues. Here the CDR3 DNA reads TGTGCCAGCGTGGCGGAGCAGGGTCCCTACAATGAGCAGTTCTTC. Translation gives CASVAEQGPYNEQFF.

The genes are TRBV6-5 and TRBJ1-1; maybe TRBD1 (6 bases). The CDR3 is 15 residues long. V was pared by 1 base and J by 3 bases, with 12 bases between. From germline, CDR1 is MNHEY and CDR2 SVGAGI. This CDR3 is CASSYWGHGDTEAFF. The CDR3 DNA is TGTGCCAGCAGTTACTGGGGACATGGGGACACTGAAGCTTTCTTT.

In this sample, this clonotype turned up a few times. This sequence joins TRBV27 and TRBJ2-2; 8 bases fit TRBD1. Per the germline V gene, CDR1 is MNHEY and CDR2 is SMNVEV (reference sequence). The V and J ends lost 5 bases and 3 bases, in that order; junction bases with no gene match: 8. The CDR3 is made up of 16 amino acids. CDR3 bases: TGTGCCAGCAGTCCCGGACAGGGTCTAGACACCGGGGAGCTGTTTTTT. Translation gives CASSPGQGLDTGELFF.